This T cell receptor (beta chain) appears in the sequencing data of a study of T cells after yellow fever vaccination. This clonotype has a handful of counts. Its target is unknown. TCRdb passed the 5' RACE reads through MiXCR, listing each CDR3 protein once. This table holds roughly 350,000 distinct CDR3 sequences, roughly 4% found once. This CDR3 has 13 residues. CDR1 is GTSNPN and CDR2 is SVGIG in the germline V gene (reference sequence). V shed 5 bases and J 8 bases; nucleotides not matched to a gene: 11. Study-wide findings and caveats: After the booster, approximately 96% of CD4 and about 90% of CD8 primary-response clones were re-detected. The secondary response was weaker, and its peak arrived faster, on day 5 versus 15. Repertoires obtained by FACS sorting could include abundant clonotypes that entered as contaminants from the bulk population.

This clonotype was obtained from a man younger than 35 who received the YFV17D yellow fever vaccine. The sequenced sample was PBMCs, obtained 5 days after the yellow fever booster vaccination. This chain joins TRBV30 and TRBJ1-2; TRBD1 matches at 7 bases. CDR3 in DNA: TGTGCCTGGGACGTTAGGGGGCTTGGGGGCTACACCTTC. Encoded protein: CAWDVRGLGGYTF.